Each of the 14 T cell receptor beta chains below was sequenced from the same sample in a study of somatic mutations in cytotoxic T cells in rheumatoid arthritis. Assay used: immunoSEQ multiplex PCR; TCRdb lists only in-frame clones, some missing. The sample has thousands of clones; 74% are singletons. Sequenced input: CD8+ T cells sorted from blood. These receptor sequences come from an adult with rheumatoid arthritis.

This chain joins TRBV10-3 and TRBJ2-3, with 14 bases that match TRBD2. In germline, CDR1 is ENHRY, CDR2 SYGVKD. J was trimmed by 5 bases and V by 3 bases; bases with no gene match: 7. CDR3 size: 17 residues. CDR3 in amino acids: CAISDATSGRARDTQYF. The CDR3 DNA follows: TGTGCCATCAGTGACGCGACTAGCGGGAGGGCAAGAGATACGCAGTATTTT.

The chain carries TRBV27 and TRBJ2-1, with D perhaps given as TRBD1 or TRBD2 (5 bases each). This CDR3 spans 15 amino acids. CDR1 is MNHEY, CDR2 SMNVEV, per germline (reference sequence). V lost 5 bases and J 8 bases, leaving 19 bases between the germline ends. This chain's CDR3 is CASSPGTTAGDEQFF. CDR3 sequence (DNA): TGTGCCAGCAGTCCGGGGACGACGGCGGGCGATGAGCAGTTCTTC.

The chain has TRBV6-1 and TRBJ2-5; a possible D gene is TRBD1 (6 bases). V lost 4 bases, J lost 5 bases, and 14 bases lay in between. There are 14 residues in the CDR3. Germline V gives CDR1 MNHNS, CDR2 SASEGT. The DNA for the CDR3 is TGTGCCAGCAGTGCTCCGACAGGCGGGGAGACCCAGTACTTC. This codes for CASSAPTGGETQYF.

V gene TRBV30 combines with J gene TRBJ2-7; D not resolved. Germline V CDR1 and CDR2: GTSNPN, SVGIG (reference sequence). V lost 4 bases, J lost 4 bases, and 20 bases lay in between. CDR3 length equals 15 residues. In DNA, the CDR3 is TGTGCCTGGACCGCCGGGCTGATATTCCCGTACGAGCAGTACTTC. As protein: CAWTAGLIFPYEQYF.

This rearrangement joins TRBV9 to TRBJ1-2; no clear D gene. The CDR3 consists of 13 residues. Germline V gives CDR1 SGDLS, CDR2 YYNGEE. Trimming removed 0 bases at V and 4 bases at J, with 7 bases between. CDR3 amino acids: CASSVGELYGYTF. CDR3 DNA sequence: TGTGCCAGCAGCGTAGGGGAGCTCTATGGCTACACCTTC.

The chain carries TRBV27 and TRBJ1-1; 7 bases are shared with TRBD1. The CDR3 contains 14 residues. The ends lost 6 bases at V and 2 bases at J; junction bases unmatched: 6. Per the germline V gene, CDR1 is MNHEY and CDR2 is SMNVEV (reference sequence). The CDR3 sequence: CASSTTGFNTEAFF. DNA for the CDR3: TGTGCCAGCAGCACGACAGGGTTCAACACTGAAGCTTTCTTT.

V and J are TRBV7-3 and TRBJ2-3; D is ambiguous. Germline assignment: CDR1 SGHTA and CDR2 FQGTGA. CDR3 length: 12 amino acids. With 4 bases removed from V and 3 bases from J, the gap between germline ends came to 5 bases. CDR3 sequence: CASSYETDTQYF. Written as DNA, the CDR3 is TGTGCCAGCAGCTACGAGACAGATACGCAGTATTTT.

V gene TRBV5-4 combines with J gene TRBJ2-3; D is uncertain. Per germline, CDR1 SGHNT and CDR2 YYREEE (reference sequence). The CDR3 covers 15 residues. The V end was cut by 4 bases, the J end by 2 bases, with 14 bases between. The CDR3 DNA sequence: TGTGCCAGCAGCAAACACGGCCGGGTCACAGATACGCAGTATTTT. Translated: CASSKHGRVTDTQYF.

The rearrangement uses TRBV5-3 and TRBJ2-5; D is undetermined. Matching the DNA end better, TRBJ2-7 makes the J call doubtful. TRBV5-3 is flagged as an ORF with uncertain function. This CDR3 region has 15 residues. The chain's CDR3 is CARSSSDLWGYEQYF. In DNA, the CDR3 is TGTGCCAGAAGCTCATCGGATCTTTGGGGCTACGAGCAGTACTTC.

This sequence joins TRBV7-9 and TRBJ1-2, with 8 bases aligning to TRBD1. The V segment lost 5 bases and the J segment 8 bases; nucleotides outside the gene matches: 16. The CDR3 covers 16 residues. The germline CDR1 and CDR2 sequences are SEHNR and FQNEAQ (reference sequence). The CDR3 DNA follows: TGTGCCAGCAGCGTCGTTGGACAGGGCCGAAAGGAGGGCTACACCTTC. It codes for CASSVVGQGRKEGYTF.

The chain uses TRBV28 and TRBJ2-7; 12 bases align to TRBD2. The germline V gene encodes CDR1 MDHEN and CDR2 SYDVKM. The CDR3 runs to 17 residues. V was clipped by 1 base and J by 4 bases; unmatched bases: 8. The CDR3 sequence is CASSLYPGLAGSYEQYF. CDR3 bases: TGTGCCAGCAGTTTATACCCCGGACTAGCGGGATCTTACGAGCAGTACTTC.

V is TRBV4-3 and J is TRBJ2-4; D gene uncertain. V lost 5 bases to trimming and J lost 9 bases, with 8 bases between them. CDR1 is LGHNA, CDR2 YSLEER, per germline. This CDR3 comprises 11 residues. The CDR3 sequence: CASSSMGIQYF. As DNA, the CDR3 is TGCGCCAGCAGCAGCATGGGCATTCAGTACTTC.

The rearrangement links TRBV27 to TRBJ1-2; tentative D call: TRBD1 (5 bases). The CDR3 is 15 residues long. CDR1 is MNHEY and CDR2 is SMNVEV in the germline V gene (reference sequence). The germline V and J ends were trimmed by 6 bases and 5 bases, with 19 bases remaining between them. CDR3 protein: CASSPRGAGLYGYTF. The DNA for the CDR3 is TGTGCCAGCAGCCCGCGAGGGGCAGGGTTATATGGCTACACCTTC.

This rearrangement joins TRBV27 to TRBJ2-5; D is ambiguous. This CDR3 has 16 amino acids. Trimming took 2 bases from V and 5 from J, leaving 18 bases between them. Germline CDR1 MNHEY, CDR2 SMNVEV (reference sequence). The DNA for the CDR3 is TGTGCCAGCAGTTTAACGACGGGTAACATTGTGGAGACCCAGTACTTC. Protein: CASSLTTGNIVETQYF.